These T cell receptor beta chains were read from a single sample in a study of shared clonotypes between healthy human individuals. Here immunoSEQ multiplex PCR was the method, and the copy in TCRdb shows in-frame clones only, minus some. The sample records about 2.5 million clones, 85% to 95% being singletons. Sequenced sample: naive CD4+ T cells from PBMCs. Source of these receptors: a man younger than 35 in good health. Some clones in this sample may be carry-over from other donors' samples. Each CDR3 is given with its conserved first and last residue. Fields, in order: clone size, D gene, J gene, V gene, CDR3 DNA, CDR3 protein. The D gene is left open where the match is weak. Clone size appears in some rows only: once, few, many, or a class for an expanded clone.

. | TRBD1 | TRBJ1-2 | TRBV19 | TGTGCCAGTAGTATTTTCGGACAGGGCTATGGCTACACCTTC | CASSIFGQGYGYTF
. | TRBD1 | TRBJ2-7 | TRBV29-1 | TGCAGCGTTGCGGGACAGGGAGTGCTAGGTTCCTACGAGCAGTACTTC | CSVAGQGVLGSYEQYF
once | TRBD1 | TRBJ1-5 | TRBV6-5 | TGTGCCAGCAGTTACGACAGGGGTAATCAGCCCCAGCATTTT | CASSYDRGNQPQHF
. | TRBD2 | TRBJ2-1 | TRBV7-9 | TGTGCCAGCAGCTTATGGACTAGCGGGGCGTCCTACAATGAGCAGTTCTTC | CASSLWTSGASYNEQFF
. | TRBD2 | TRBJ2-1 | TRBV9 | TGTGCCAGCAGCGTTACTAGCGGGAATTATTACAATGAGCAGTTCTTC | CASSVTSGNYYNEQFF
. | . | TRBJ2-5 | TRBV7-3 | TGTGCCAGCAGCGGCACGGGGCAGGGAGGGGGTCGAGAGACCCAGTACTTC | CASSGTGQGGGRETQYF
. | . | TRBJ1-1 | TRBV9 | TGTGCCAGCAGCGTAGCTCCCCAGGGCAACACTGAAGCTTTCTTT | CASSVAPQGNTEAFF
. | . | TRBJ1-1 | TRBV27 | TGTGCCAGCAGTTTGAGGGCTGAAGCTTTCTTT | CASSLRAEAFF
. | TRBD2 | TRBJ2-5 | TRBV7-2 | TGTGCCAGCCGAGCGGGAGGCGGAGAGACCCAGTACTTC | CASRAGGGETQYF
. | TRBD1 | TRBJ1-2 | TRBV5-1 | TGCGCCAGCAGGCAAAATCCGGGACAGGGTAACTATGGCTACACCTTC | CASRQNPGQGNYGYTF
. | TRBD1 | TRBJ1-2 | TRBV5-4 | TGTGCCAGCAGCCGGGAGCCCGACAGGGGGAAATATGGCTACACCTTC | CASSREPDRGKYGYTF
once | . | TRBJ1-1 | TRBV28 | TGTGCCAGCAGTTTACCCCCCAACACTGAAGCTTTCTTT | CASSLPPNTEAFF
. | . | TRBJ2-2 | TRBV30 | TGTGCCCGCACTCGGGAGAACACCGGGGAGCTGTTTTTT | CARTRENTGELFF
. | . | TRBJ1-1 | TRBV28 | TGTGCCAGCAGTTTAGGGGGTAGGGGGAAGTCGGCTTTCTTT | CASSLGGRGKSAFF
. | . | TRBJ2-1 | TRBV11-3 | TGTGCCAGCAGCTTAGAGGGAAATGAGCAGTTCTTC | CASSLEGNEQFF
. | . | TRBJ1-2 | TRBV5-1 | TGCGCCAGCAGCCCGGACCGGGGGCCGAACGGGGATGGCTACACCTTC | CASSPDRGPNGDGYTF
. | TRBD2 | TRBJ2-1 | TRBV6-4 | TGTGCCAGCAGTTTTACGGGACTAGCTTACAATGAGCAGTTCTTC | CASSFTGLAYNEQFF
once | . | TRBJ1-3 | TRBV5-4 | TGTGCCAGCAGCTCGCCGACAGCTGGAAACACCATATATTTT | CASSSPTAGNTIYF
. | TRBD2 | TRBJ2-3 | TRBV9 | TGTGCCAGCAGCGAGCGGGAGGGTAGCGGGAGTCGTACAGATACGCAGTATTTT | CASSEREGSGSRTDTQYF
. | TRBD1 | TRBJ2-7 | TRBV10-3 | TGTGCCATCAGTGATGGGGACAGGGGTCCCTACGAGCAGTACTTC | CAISDGDRGPYEQYF
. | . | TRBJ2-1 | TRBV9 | TGTGCCAGCAGCCCAAGGTCCGACAATGAGCAGTTCTTC | CASSPRSDNEQFF
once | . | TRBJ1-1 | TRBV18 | TGTGCCAGCTCCCTCGGACAGCCGAACACTGAAGCTTTCTTT | CASSLGQPNTEAFF
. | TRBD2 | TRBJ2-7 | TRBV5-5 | TGTGCCAGCAGCTTGATCAGTGGACTAGCGGGAGTCGAGCAGTACTTC | CASSLISGLAGVEQYF
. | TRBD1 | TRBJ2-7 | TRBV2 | TGTGCCAGCAGGGATTTTAGGACAGGGAAGCAGTACTTC | CASRDFRTGKQYF
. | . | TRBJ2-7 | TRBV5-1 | TGCGCCAGCAGCTACGGGGACGTATCCTACGAGCAGTACTTC | CASSYGDVSYEQYF
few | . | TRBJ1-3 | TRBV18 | TGTGCCAGCTCACCACCCGGACAGACTGGAAACACCATATATTTT | CASSPPGQTGNTIYF
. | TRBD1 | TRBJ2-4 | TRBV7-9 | TGTGCCAGCAGCTCCCAGGGACAGGGTTCAAACATTCAGTACTTC | CASSSQGQGSNIQYF
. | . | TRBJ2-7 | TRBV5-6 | TGTGCCAGCAGCTTCCGGCGCTACGAGCAGTACTTC | CASSFRRYEQYF
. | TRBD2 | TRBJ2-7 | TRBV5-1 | TGCGCCAGCAGCAACCTAGCGGGAGCCACCTACGAGCAGTACTTC | CASSNLAGATYEQYF
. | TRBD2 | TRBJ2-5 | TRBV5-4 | TGTGCCAGCAGCTTGGCGGATAGCGGGAGTGTAGAGACCCAGTACTTC | CASSLADSGSVETQYF
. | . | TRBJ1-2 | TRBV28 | TGTGCCAGCAGTAAGGAGACGGGGGACTATGGCTACACCTTC | CASSKETGDYGYTF
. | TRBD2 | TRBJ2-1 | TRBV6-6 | TGTGCCAGCAGTAGGACTAGCGGGAGTGGGAATGAGCAGTTCTTC | CASSRTSGSGNEQFF
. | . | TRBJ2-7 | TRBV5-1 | TGCGCCAGCAGCTTGGAAGCGACTAGAGGGGGGATATCCTACGAGCAGTACTTC | CASSLEATRGGISYEQYF
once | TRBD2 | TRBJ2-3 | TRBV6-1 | TGTGCCAGCAGGGGACTAGCGGCTCCAGATACGCAGTATTTT | CASRGLAAPDTQYF
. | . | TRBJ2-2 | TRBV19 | TGTGCCAGTAGTCCGGCCTGGGAGCTGTTTTTT | CASSPAWELFF
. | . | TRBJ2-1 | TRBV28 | TGTGCCAGCAGTCCTTACTCCTACAATGAGCAGTTCTTC | CASSPYSYNEQFF
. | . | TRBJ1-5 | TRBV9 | TGTGCCAGCAGCGTAGGTTCGAACCATTATAGCAATCAGCCCCAGCATTTT | CASSVGSNHYSNQPQHF
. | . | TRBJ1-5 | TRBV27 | TGTGCCAGCAGAGATGGGGGCGGTCAGCCCCAGCATTTT | CASRDGGGQPQHF
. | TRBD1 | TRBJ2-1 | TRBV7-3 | TGTGCCAGCAGCTTAATGGGACAGGGGTTCGATGAGCAGTTCTTC | CASSLMGQGFDEQFF
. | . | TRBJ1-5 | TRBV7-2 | TGTGCCAGCAGCCCCTTGAGCGGGCAGCCCCAGCATTTT | CASSPLSGQPQHF
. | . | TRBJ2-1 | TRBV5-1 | TGCGCCAGCAGCTTGGTCGTAGGGGGAGGGTCGAATGAGCAGTTCTTC | CASSLVVGGGSNEQFF
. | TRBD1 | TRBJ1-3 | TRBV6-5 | TGTGCCAGCAGTTACTCCTGGACAGGGTTTGGAAACACCATATATTTT | CASSYSWTGFGNTIYF
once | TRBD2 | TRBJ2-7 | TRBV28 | TGTGCCAGCTCGGGATGGGCGGGAGGGCCCTCCTACGAGCAGTACTTC | CASSGWAGGPSYEQYF
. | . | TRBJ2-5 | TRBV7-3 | TGTGCCAGCAGCCCACTGGCCGGGACCGCAAAGACCCAGTACTTC | CASSPLAGTAKTQYF
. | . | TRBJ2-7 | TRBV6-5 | TGTGCCAGCAGTCCCAGGGGAGGAGGAGACTACGAGCAGTACTTC | CASSPRGGGDYEQYF
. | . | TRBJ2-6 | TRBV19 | TGTGCCAGTAGTATTCGGAGGGTCTCTGGGGCCAACGTCCTGACTTTC | CASSIRRVSGANVLTF
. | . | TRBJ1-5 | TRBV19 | TGTGCCAGTAGTATAATCACTGTGAATCAGCCCCAGCATTTT | CASSIITVNQPQHF
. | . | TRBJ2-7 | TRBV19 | TGTGCCAGTAGCAGGGGGGTGATCTACGAGCAGTACTTC | CASSRGVIYEQYF
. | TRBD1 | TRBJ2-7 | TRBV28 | TGTGCCAGCAGTCCGGGGCCGGGACAGACTTACTACGAGCAGTACTTC | CASSPGPGQTYYEQYF
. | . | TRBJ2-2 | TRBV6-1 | TGTGCCAGCATCCTGGGGGGGAACACCGGGGAGCTGTTTTTT | CASILGGNTGELFF
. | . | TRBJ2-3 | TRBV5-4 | TGTGCCAGCGGGCCTTACCATGGTACGCAGTATTTT | CASGPYHGTQYF
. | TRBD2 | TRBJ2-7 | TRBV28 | TGTGCCAGCAGTTTCCTAGCGGGAGGAGGCGAGCAGTACTTC | CASSFLAGGGEQYF
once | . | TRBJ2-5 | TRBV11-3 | TGTGCCAGCAGCTTAGGAGGGGACCAGGAGACCCAGTACTTC | CASSLGGDQETQYF
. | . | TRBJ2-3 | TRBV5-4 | TGTGCCAGCAGCCGGACGGGAGATACGCAGTATTTT | CASSRTGDTQYF
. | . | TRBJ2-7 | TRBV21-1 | TGTGCCAGCAGCAACAGGGTCAAGGACAGAGATCCCTACGAGCAGTACTTC | CASSNRVKDRDPYEQYF
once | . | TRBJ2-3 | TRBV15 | TGTGCCACCAGCCTAACCCGGGAGGATACGCAGTATTTT | CATSLTREDTQYF
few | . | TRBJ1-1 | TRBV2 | . | CASSILVNTEAFF
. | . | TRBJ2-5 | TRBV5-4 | TGTGCCAGCAGCTTGGCGGGAGTCGGCGAGACCCAGTACTTC | CASSLAGVGETQYF
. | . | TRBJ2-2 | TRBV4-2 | TGTGCCAGCAGCCAAGATTTCAGGGGCTCCGGGGAGCTGTTTTTT | CASSQDFRGSGELFF
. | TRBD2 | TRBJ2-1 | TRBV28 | TGTGCCAGCAGTTTTTACGGACTAGCGGGAGACAATGAGCAGTTCTTC | CASSFYGLAGDNEQFF